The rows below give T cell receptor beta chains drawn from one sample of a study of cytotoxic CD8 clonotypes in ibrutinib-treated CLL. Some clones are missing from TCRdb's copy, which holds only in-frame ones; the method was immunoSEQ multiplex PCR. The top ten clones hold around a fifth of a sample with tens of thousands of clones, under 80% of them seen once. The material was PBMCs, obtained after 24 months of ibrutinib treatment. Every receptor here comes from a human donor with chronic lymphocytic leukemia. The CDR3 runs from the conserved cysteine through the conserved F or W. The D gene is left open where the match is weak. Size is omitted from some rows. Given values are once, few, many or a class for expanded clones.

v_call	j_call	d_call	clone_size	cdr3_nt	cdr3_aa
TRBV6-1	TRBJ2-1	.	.	TGTGCCAGCAGTCTAGACTGGCTCTCCTACAATGAGCAGTTCTTC	CASSLDWLSYNEQFF
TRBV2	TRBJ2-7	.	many	TGTGCCAGCAGAGGGACCGTCAACTACGAGCAGTACTTC	CASRGTVNYEQYF
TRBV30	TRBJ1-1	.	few	TGTGCCTGGAGTGGGGGCCAGAACACTGAAGCTTTCTTT	CAWSGGQNTEAFF
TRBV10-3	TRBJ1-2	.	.	TGTGCCATCAGTGCCCCGGGGGGAGGAGGGCATGGCTACACCTTC	CAISAPGGGGHGYTF
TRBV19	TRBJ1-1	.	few	TGTGCCAGTAGTCTACGACAGACGAACACTGAAGCTTTCTTT	CASSLRQTNTEAFF
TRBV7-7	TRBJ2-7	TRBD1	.	TGTGCTAGCAGCCGGGACAGGTTCGACGAGCAGTACTTC	CASSRDRFDEQYF
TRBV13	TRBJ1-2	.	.	TGTGCCAGCAGCCTCAAGGCAGGGACGGCTAACTATGGCTACACCTTC	CASSLKAGTANYGYTF
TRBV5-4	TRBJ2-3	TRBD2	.	TGTGCCAGCAGCTTGGGACTAGCGGCACCCACAGATACGCAGTATTTT	CASSLGLAAPTDTQYF
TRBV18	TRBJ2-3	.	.	TGTGCCAGCTCTCGGGGCATAGGCACAGATACGCAGTATTTT	CASSRGIGTDTQYF
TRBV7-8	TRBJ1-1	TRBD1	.	TGTGCCAGCAGCCGATCGCACAGGGGAGGTATGTACACTGAAGCTTTCTTT	CASSRSHRGGMYTEAFF
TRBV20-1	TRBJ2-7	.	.	TGCAGTGCTAGAGATGACTTCGAGCAGTACTTC	CSARDDFEQYF
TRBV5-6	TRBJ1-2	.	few	TGTGCCAGCAGCCTTACGGGGGCTTGGGGCTACACCTTC	CASSLTGAWGYTF
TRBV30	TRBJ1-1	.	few	TGTGCCTGGAGTAGACCCGGGACACCAAGGACTGAAGCTTTCTTT	CAWSRPGTPRTEAFF
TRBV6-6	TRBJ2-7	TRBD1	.	TGTGCCAGCAGCAACCAGGGGGCCTCCTACGAGCAGTACTTC	CASSNQGASYEQYF
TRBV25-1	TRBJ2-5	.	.	TGTGCCAGCGCGGGGCAGGTGACGGAGACCCAGTACTTC	CASAGQVTETQYF
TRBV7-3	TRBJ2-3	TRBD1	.	TGTGCCAGCAGCTCTGGGACAGGGGTTAGCACAGATACGCAGTATTTT	CASSSGTGVSTDTQYF
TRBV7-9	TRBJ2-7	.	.	TGTGCCAGCAGCTTAAGAGTAGAGGGATCCTACGAGCAGTACTTC	CASSLRVEGSYEQYF
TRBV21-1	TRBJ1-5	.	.	TGTGCCAGCAAATTTGTGGAGGGGGGCAATCAGCCCCAGCATTTT	CASKFVEGGNQPQHF
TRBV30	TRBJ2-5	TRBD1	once	TGTGCCTGGAGCACTGGGACAGGGGTTAACCAGTACTTC	CAWSTGTGVNQYF
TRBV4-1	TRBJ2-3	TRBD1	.	TGCGCCAGCAGCCAACTAGGACAGGGGGCTACAGATACGCAGTATTTT	CASSQLGQGATDTQYF
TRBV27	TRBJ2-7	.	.	TGTGCCAGCAGTTTATATGGCGGGATAGGGGCAGCTCCCCAGCCCTACGAGCAGTACTTC	CASSLYGGIGAAPQPYEQYF
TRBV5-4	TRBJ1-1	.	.	TGTGCCAGCAGCGAACCAGTGGGGGGCCTCACTGAAGCTTTCTTT	CASSEPVGGLTEAFF
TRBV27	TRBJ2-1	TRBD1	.	TGTGCCAGCAGGCAGAGGACAGGGGTTTACAATGAGCAGTTCTTC	CASRQRTGVYNEQFF
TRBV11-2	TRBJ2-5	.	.	TGTGCCAGCAGCTTATTACCCAGCCGATCCCAAGAGACCCAGTACTTC	CASSLLPSRSQETQYF
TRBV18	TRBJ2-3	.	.	TGTGCCAGCTCACCCTTAGGGGTCACGGATACGCAGTATTTT	CASSPLGVTDTQYF
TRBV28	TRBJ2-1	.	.	TGTGCCAGCAGAAGCAATGAGCAGTTCTTC	CASRSNEQFF
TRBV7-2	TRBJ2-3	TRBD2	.	TGTGCCAGCAGCCTTAGCGGGCCTAGCACAGATACGCAGTATTTT	CASSLSGPSTDTQYF
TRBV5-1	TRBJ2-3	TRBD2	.	TGCGCCAGCAGCTTGTGGCTAGCGGGAGATACGCAGTATTTT	CASSLWLAGDTQYF
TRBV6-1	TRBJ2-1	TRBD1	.	TGTGCCAGCAGTGAATTGGACAGGGCTCTAAGCAATGAGCAGTTCTTC	CASSELDRALSNEQFF
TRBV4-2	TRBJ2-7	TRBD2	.	TGTGCCAGCAGCCAAGATCTGGGGGGAGGGTATTTCTACGAGCAGTACTTC	CASSQDLGGGYFYEQYF
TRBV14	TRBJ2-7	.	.	TGTGCCAGCAGCGTGAGTCCCCCAGGGTCCCCTTCGTCTTCCTACGAGCAGTACTTC	CASSVSPPGSPSSSYEQYF
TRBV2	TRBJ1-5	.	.	TGTGCCAGCAGCATAGCCGGGGCCAGCAATCAGCCCCAGCATTTT	CASSIAGASNQPQHF
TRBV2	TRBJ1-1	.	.	TGTGCCAGCAGTGAAAGATTAATTGGGGCGGTGAACACTGAAGCTTTCTTT	CASSERLIGAVNTEAFF
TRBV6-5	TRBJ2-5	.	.	TGTGCCAGCAGTTCGGTACCTGGAGAAGAGACCCAGTACTTC	CASSSVPGEETQYF
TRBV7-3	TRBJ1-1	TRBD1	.	TGTGCCAGCAGCTTAGCGACAGGGTATGGTGAAGCTTTCTTT	CASSLATGYGEAFF
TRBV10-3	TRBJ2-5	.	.	TGTGCCATCTCGGACCCGCTCAAACAAGGGGAGACCCAGTACTTC	CAISDPLKQGETQYF
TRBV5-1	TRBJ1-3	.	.	TGCGCCAGCAGCTTGCACGCCTCTGGAAACACCATATATTTT	CASSLHASGNTIYF
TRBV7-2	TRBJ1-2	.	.	TGTGCCAGCAGCTTACCCTATGGCTACACCTTC	CASSLPYGYTF
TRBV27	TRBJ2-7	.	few	TGTGCCAGCAGCCCAAGCCGCTCCTACGAGCAGTACTTC	CASSPSRSYEQYF
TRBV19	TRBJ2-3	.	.	TGTGCCAGTAGTTATGGGTTCACAGATACGCAGTATTTT	CASSYGFTDTQYF
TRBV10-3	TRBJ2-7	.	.	TGTGCCATCAGTGAGTCGACGGGGCTAGTCGGCGAGCAGTACTTC	CAISESTGLVGEQYF
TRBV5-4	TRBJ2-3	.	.	TGTGCCAGCAGCTTGCGCGATACGCAGTATTTT	CASSLRDTQYF
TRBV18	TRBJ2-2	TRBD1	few	TGTGCCAGCTCACCGCAGGGGGCCGGGGAGCTGTTTTTT	CASSPQGAGELFF
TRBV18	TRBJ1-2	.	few	TGTGCCAGCTCACCCCTCCGGGGGGGCTACACCTTC	CASSPLRGGYTF
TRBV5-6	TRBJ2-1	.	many	TGTGCCAGCAGCTTGAAGGACAATGAGCAGTTCTTC	CASSLKDNEQFF
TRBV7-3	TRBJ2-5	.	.	TGTGCCAGCAGCCCGGGCAGGTTGGAACAAGAGACCCAGTACTTC	CASSPGRLEQETQYF
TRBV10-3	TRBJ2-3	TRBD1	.	TGTGCCATCAGTGAGTGGGACAGTACTAGCACAGATACGCAGTATTTT	CAISEWDSTSTDTQYF
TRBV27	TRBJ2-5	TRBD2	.	TGTGCCAGCAGTTTTCTCGGGGGGGTGCAAGAGACCCAGTACTTC	CASSFLGGVQETQYF
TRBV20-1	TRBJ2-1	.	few	TGCAGTGCTTTGACGGGTCTAGAACAGTTCTTC	CSALTGLEQFF
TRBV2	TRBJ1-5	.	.	TGTGCCAGCAGGGGGTCCGTTAGCTGGGCACAGCCCCAGCATTTT	CASRGSVSWAQPQHF
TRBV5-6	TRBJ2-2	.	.	TGTGCCAGCAGCTTTAAAAACACCGGGGAGCTGTTTTTT	CASSFKNTGELFF
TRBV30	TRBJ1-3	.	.	TGTGCCTGGACAGCTGGAAACACCATATATTTT	CAWTAGNTIYF